This T cell receptor (beta chain) was sequenced for a study of tumor-infiltrating lymphocytes in primary liver carcinoma. Study-wide background: Tissue type made little difference to sample yields of roughly 3.5 to 7.5 million productive TCRbeta reads. Overall study results and limits: Tumor-adjacent and tumor-blood pairs showed less overlap than tumor region pairs.

In regard to this clonotype: Antigen specificity is unknown.

Priming with a constant-region primer yielded TCR beta cDNA from 400 to 500 ng total RNA. Three nested multiplex PCR rounds of slightly modified ARM-PCR generated TCR beta libraries. Primers for the first two PCR rounds were TRBV1-TRBV30 forward primers and a C-beta reverse primer (about 9 cycles per round). Via MiXCR, TCRdb re-called the multiplex PCR reads, giving one row per CDR3 protein. The sample includes some 320,000 distinct CDR3 sequences, roughly two thirds seen only once; the top ten take roughly 8.9%. Germline V CDR1 and CDR2: SGHDT, YYEEEE. This CDR3 region has 14 residues. V was clipped by 1 base and J by 4 bases, with 12 bases between them. Germline DNA was also extracted, and blood RNA was taken from unsorted whole blood. Every patient had chronic HBV infection and was treatment-naive. Presurgery, about 3.9 milliliters of peripheral blood were collected.

The rearrangement uses TRBV5-6 and TRBJ2-7; D is unclear. The source material was peripheral blood. This sequence originates from a man aged 35-49 years with primary liver carcinoma and hepatitis B virus infection. The CDR3 loop is CASSLFRLPYEQYF. In DNA, the CDR3 is TGTGCCAGCAGCTTGTTCCGCCTCCCATACGAGCAGTACTTC. Complete variable domain (other parts from reference TRBV5-6 and TRBJ2-7): DAGVTQSPTHLIKTRGQQVTLRCSPKSGHDTVSWYQQALGQGPQFIFQYYEEEERQRGNFPDRFSGHQFPNYSSELNVNALLLGDSALYLCASSLFRLPYEQYFGPGTRLTVT.